The source of this T cell receptor (beta chain) is a study of CD8 T cells in ankylosing spondylitis. TCRdb independently ran MiXCR on the 5' RACE reads; one entry per CDR3 protein. The sample shows 200,000 to 300,000 distinct CDR3 sequences, roughly a tenth of them seen only once. Study-level points and caveats: Disease-linked clones reportedly showed significant enrichment in matched ankylosing spondylitis synovial fluid. Certain motif variants had earlier appeared in reactive arthritis synovial fluid and blood. About eight highly homologous variants made up a TCR beta motif that seemed to typify ankylosing spondylitis blood. Disease-associated clonotypes exhibited CD8+ identity and were relatively infrequent in peripheral blood.

Germline-derived CDR1 and CDR2 are ENHRY and SYGVKD. The junction had 4 bases not matched to a gene; V was cut back by 3 bases and J by 0 bases. This CDR3 is built from 15 residues. In this sample, this clonotype turned up many times. What it binds is not known. The sequence was collected from a male donor with ankylosing spondylitis or in good health (not recorded which). The sequenced sample consisted of blood, either unsorted or a sorted T cell fraction (not recorded which). The chain uses TRBV10-3 and TRBJ2-7, with 8 bases identical to TRBD1. The CDR3 region is CAISERDRSSYEQYF. The CDR3 coding sequence is TGTGCCATCAGTGAAAGGGACAGGAGCTCCTACGAGCAGTACTTC.